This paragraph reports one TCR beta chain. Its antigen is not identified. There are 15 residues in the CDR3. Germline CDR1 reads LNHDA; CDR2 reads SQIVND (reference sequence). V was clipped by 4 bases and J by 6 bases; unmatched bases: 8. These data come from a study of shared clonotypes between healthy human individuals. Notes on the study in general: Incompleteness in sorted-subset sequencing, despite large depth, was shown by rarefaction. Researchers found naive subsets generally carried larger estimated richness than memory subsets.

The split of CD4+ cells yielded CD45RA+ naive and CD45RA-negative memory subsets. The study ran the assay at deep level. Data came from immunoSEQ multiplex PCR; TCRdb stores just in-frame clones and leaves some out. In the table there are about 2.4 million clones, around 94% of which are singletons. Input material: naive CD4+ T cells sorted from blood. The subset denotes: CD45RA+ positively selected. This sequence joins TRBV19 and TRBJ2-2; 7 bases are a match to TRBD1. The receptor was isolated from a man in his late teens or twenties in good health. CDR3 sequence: CASSRVQGVPGELFF. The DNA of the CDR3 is TGTGCCAGTAGTAGGGTCCAGGGGGTTCCCGGGGAGCTGTTTTTT. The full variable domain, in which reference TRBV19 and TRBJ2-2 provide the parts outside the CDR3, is DGGITQSPKYLFRKEGQNVTLSCEQNLNHDAMYWYRQDPGQGLRLIYYSQIVNDFQKGDIAEGYSVSREKKESFPLTVTSAQKNPTAFYLCASSRVQGVPGELFFGEGSRLTVL.